This T cell receptor (beta chain) was retrieved from a study of graft-versus-host responses after intestinal transplantation. Findings and limits, study-wide: Graft-donor T cell macrochimerism in patients accompanied high graft-versus-host to host-versus-graft clonal ratios in allografts. Early after transplant, HvG clones declined as circulating GvH clones peaked.

TCRdb keeps only in-frame clones here, not all; method: immunoSEQ multiplex PCR. The top ten hold 16% of the sample, which has approximately 9,700 clones, nearly 95% seen once. Notes on this clone: What it recognizes is unknown.

Bone marrow taken after transplant came from the posterior iliac crest or from another site that was chosen by the physician. The CDR3 has 16 amino acids. V was shortened by 5 bases and J by 1 base, with 16 bases between the two germline ends. Looked up from germline, CDR1 is SGHTA and CDR2 is FQGTGA. The sequencing used bone marrow, collected roughly 500 days after intestinal transplantation. The genes are TRBV7-3 and TRBJ2-3; maybe TRBD1 (6 bases). The sequence was obtained from a human patient who received an intestinal transplant, so some T cells may come from the graft donor. CDR3 amino acids: CASSRHPDSGTDTQYF. Written as DNA, the CDR3 is TGTGCCAGCAGCCGCCATCCGGACAGTGGCACAGATACGCAGTATTTT.